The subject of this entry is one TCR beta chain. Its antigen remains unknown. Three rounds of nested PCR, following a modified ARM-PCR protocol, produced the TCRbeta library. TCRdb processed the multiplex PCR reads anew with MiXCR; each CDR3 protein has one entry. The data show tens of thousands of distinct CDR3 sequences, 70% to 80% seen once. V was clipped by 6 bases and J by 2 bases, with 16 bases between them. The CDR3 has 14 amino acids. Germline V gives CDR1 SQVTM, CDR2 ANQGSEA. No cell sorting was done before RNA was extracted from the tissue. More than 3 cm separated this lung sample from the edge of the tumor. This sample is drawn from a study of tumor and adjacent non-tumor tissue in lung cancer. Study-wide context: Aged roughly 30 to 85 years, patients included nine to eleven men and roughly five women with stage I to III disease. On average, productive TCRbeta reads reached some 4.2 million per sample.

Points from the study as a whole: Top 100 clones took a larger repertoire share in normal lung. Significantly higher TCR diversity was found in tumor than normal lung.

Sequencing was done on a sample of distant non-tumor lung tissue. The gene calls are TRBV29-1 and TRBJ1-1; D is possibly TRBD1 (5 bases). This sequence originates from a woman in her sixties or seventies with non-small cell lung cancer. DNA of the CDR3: TGCAGCGTCGCCGGGATATGGGGCAACACTGAAGCTTTCTTT. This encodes CSVAGIWGNTEAFF. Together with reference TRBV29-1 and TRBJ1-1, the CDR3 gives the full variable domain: SAVISQKPSRDICQRGTSLTIQCQVDSQVTMMFWYRQQPGQSLTLIATANQGSEATYESGFVIDKFPISRPNLTFSTLTVSNMSPEDSSIYLCSVAGIWGNTEAFFGQGTRLTVV.